Listed below are T cell receptor beta chains from one sample, sequenced in a study of blood T cell repertoires in COVID-19. TCRdb's table, derived via immunoSEQ multiplex PCR, lists solely in-frame clones and lacks some. The sample carries 230,000 or so clones, roughly 90% recorded once. Input material: peripheral blood. The receptors here all came from an older woman with COVID-19, enrolled during active disease. Each CDR3 is given with its conserved first and last residue. The D gene is left open where the match is weak. Rows give clone size only sometimes, using once, few, many, or a class for an expanded clone.

d_call: NA; clone_size: NA; v_call: TRBV4-3; j_call: TRBJ2-1; cdr3_nt: TGCGCCAGCAGCCAAAAGATTCCCGGAAGGAGCTCCTACAATGAGCAGTTCTTC; cdr3_aa: CASSQKIPGRSSYNEQFF
d_call: NA; clone_size: once; v_call: TRBV7-8; j_call: TRBJ1-4; cdr3_nt: TGTGCCAGCAGTGCGGGGTCCTACCCCAATGAAAAACTGTTTTTT; cdr3_aa: CASSAGSYPNEKLFF
d_call: TRBD2; clone_size: NA; v_call: TRBV5-1; j_call: TRBJ2-1; cdr3_nt: TGCGCCAGCAGCCGGGGGGGAGTTTACAATGAGCAGTTCTTC; cdr3_aa: CASSRGGVYNEQFF
d_call: TRBD2; clone_size: NA; v_call: TRBV6-6; j_call: TRBJ2-7; cdr3_nt: TGTGCCAGCAGTTACTCCCGGGGGGTCTACGAGCAGTACTTC; cdr3_aa: CASSYSRGVYEQYF
d_call: TRBD1; clone_size: NA; v_call: TRBV27; j_call: TRBJ2-1; cdr3_nt: TGTGCCAGTGGGACAGGGTATGTCGATGAGCAGTTCTTC; cdr3_aa: CASGTGYVDEQFF
d_call: NA; clone_size: NA; v_call: TRBV9; j_call: TRBJ2-1; cdr3_nt: TGTGCCAGCAGCGTAGGGCTCCGGTTTAGCGACAATGAGCAGTTCTTC; cdr3_aa: CASSVGLRFSDNEQFF
d_call: NA; clone_size: NA; v_call: TRBV30; j_call: TRBJ2-1; cdr3_nt: TGTGCCTGGATGAGGCAGCTCAATGAGCAGTTCTTC; cdr3_aa: CAWMRQLNEQFF
d_call: TRBD2; clone_size: NA; v_call: TRBV5-1; j_call: TRBJ2-3; cdr3_nt: TGCGCCAGCAGCTTGGGACTAGCGGGGGGTAGCACAGATACGCAGTATTTT; cdr3_aa: CASSLGLAGGSTDTQYF
d_call: TRBD1; clone_size: NA; v_call: TRBV29-1; j_call: TRBJ2-7; cdr3_nt: TGCAGCGTTAGACAGGGGTCTACCTACGAGCAGTACTTC; cdr3_aa: CSVRQGSTYEQYF
d_call: TRBD1; clone_size: NA; v_call: TRBV10-3; j_call: TRBJ1-5; cdr3_nt: TGTGCCATCAGTGAGCCCGGGACAGCCAATCAGCCCCAGCATTTT; cdr3_aa: CAISEPGTANQPQHF
d_call: NA; clone_size: NA; v_call: TRBV5-4; j_call: TRBJ1-2; cdr3_nt: TGTGCCAGCAGCCCCAGTGGGACATCTCCCTCCGGCTACACCTTC; cdr3_aa: CASSPSGTSPSGYTF
d_call: NA; clone_size: NA; v_call: TRBV6-6; j_call: TRBJ1-5; cdr3_nt: TGTGCCAGCATGTTTGGACATCATAGCAATCAGCCCCAGCATTTT; cdr3_aa: CASMFGHHSNQPQHF
d_call: TRBD2; clone_size: NA; v_call: TRBV7-8; j_call: TRBJ2-7; cdr3_nt: TGTGCCAGCAGCCTCGGACTAGCAACCTACGAGCAGTACTTC; cdr3_aa: CASSLGLATYEQYF
d_call: TRBD1; clone_size: NA; v_call: TRBV5-1; j_call: TRBJ2-3; cdr3_nt: TGCGCCAGCAGCTTGGAGACAGGGGTTTTGGCAGATACGCAGTATTTT; cdr3_aa: CASSLETGVLADTQYF
d_call: TRBD1; clone_size: once; v_call: TRBV3-1/TRBV3-2; j_call: TRBJ1-2; cdr3_nt: TGTGCCAGCAGCCAAGGGACAGGGGGCGCCTATGGCTACACCTTC; cdr3_aa: CASSQGTGGAYGYTF
d_call: NA; clone_size: NA; v_call: TRBV18; j_call: TRBJ2-7; cdr3_nt: TGTGCCAGCTCACCCGGGACTGCCTACGAGCAGTACTTC; cdr3_aa: CASSPGTAYEQYF
d_call: TRBD1; clone_size: once; v_call: TRBV7-2; j_call: TRBJ1-2; cdr3_nt: TGTGCCAGCAGCTTAGCGACCGGGACAGGCCTCTTCGGCTACACCTTC; cdr3_aa: CASSLATGTGLFGYTF
d_call: TRBD2; clone_size: NA; v_call: TRBV5-6; j_call: TRBJ2-7; cdr3_nt: TGTGCCAGCAGCTTACGGGGGGCCTACGAGCAGTACTTC; cdr3_aa: CASSLRGAYEQYF
d_call: TRBD2; clone_size: NA; v_call: TRBV9; j_call: TRBJ2-3; cdr3_nt: TGTGCCAGCAGCGCCCGACTAGCGCACACAGATACGCAGTATTTT; cdr3_aa: CASSARLAHTDTQYF
d_call: TRBD1; clone_size: NA; v_call: TRBV10-3; j_call: TRBJ2-7; cdr3_nt: TGTGCCATCAGGGACAGGAACATCGACGAGCAGTACTTC; cdr3_aa: CAIRDRNIDEQYF
d_call: NA; clone_size: NA; v_call: TRBV7-2; j_call: TRBJ1-2; cdr3_nt: TGTGCCAGCAGCTTAGAAAGAGGAGTTTATGGCTACACCTTC; cdr3_aa: CASSLERGVYGYTF
d_call: TRBD2; clone_size: few; v_call: TRBV11-2; j_call: TRBJ2-3; cdr3_nt: TGTGCCAGCAGCTTAGGGGCGGGGGGCGGCACAGATACGCAGTATTTT; cdr3_aa: CASSLGAGGGTDTQYF
d_call: NA; clone_size: NA; v_call: TRBV10-3; j_call: TRBJ2-1; cdr3_nt: TGTGCCATCCAAAGGGGCAATGAGCAGTTCTTC; cdr3_aa: CAIQRGNEQFF
d_call: NA; clone_size: NA; v_call: TRBV6-1; j_call: TRBJ2-2; cdr3_nt: TGTGCCAGCAGTGAACAGGGTTCCGGGGAGCTGTTTTTT; cdr3_aa: CASSEQGSGELFF
d_call: TRBD1; clone_size: NA; v_call: TRBV28; j_call: TRBJ1-6; cdr3_nt: TGTGCCAGCAGTTTAAGGGGGGCAGGGGGCCGATCACCCCTCCACTTT; cdr3_aa: CASSLRGAGGRSPLHF
d_call: TRBD1; clone_size: NA; v_call: TRBV28; j_call: TRBJ2-2; cdr3_nt: TGTGCCAGCAGCTCCGGGACAGCGAACACCGGGGAGCTGTTTTTT; cdr3_aa: CASSSGTANTGELFF
d_call: TRBD1; clone_size: NA; v_call: TRBV7-9; j_call: TRBJ1-2; cdr3_nt: TGTGCCAGCAGCCTTAAGACAGGGCACGGCTACACCTTC; cdr3_aa: CASSLKTGHGYTF
d_call: TRBD1; clone_size: once; v_call: TRBV7-9; j_call: TRBJ1-1; cdr3_nt: TGTGCCAGCAGCCGACAGGGAATGAACACTGAAGCTTTCTTT; cdr3_aa: CASSRQGMNTEAFF
d_call: NA; clone_size: NA; v_call: TRBV2; j_call: TRBJ2-3; cdr3_nt: TGTGCCAGCAGACAGTCCCCCGGAGATACGCAGTATTTT; cdr3_aa: CASRQSPGDTQYF
d_call: TRBD1; clone_size: NA; v_call: TRBV5-6; j_call: TRBJ1-6; cdr3_nt: TGTGCCAGCAGCTTGTTGCAGGGACAGTTTAATTCACCCCTCCACTTT; cdr3_aa: CASSLLQGQFNSPLHF
d_call: TRBD1; clone_size: NA; v_call: TRBV7-6; j_call: TRBJ1-6; cdr3_nt: TGTGCCAGCAGCTTCCGGGACAGCCAGAATTCACCCCTCCACTTT; cdr3_aa: CASSFRDSQNSPLHF
d_call: TRBD2; clone_size: NA; v_call: TRBV5-1; j_call: TRBJ2-1; cdr3_nt: TGCGCCAGCAGCTTAGATCTAGCGGGGGGGCGTGTATTCAATGAGCAGTTCTTC; cdr3_aa: CASSLDLAGGRVFNEQFF